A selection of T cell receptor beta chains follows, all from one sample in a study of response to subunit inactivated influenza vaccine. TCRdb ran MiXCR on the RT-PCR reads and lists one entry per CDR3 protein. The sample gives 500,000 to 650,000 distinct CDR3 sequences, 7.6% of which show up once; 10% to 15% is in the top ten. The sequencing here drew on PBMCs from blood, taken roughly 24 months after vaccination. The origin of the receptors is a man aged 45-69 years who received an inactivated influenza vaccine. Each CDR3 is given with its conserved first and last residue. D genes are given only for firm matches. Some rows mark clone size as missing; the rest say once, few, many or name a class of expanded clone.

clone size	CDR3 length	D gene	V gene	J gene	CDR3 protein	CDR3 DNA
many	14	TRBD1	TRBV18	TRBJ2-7	CASSPPARGYEQYF	TGTGCCAGCTCACCACCGGCCAGGGGGTACGAGCAGTACTTC
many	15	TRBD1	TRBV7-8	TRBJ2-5	CASSLSGTGFETQYF	TGTGCCAGCAGCTTATCCGGGACAGGGTTTGAGACCCAGTACTTC
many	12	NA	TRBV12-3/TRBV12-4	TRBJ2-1	CASSRDKDEQFF	TGTGCCAGCAGTAGAGACAAGGATGAGCAGTTCTTC
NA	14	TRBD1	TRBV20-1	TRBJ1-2	CSAGIQGAPYGYTF	TGCAGTGCAGGGATTCAGGGGGCTCCCTATGGCTACACCTTC
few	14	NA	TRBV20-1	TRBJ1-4	CSARGERTNEKLFF	TGCAGTGCTAGAGGTGAAAGAACTAATGAAAAACTGTTTTTT
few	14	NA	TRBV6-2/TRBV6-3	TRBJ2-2	CASSWGWNTGELFF	TGTGCCAGCAGTTGGGGTTGGAACACCGGGGAGCTGTTTTTT
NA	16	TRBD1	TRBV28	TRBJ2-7	CASSSPTGTSRYEQYF	TGTGCCAGCAGTTCACCGACAGGGACATCTCGCTACGAGCAGTACTTC
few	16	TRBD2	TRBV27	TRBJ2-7	CASSRTRLAGTYEQYF	TGTGCCAGCAGTAGAACCCGACTAGCGGGAACCTACGAGCAGTACTTC
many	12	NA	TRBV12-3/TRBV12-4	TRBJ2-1	CASSPTGWEQFF	TGTGCCAGCAGTCCAACAGGGTGGGAGCAGTTCTTC
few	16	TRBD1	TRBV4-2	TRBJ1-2	CASSQGVRDRERGYTF	TGTGCCAGCAGCCAAGGGGTCCGGGACAGGGAGCGAGGCTACACCTTC